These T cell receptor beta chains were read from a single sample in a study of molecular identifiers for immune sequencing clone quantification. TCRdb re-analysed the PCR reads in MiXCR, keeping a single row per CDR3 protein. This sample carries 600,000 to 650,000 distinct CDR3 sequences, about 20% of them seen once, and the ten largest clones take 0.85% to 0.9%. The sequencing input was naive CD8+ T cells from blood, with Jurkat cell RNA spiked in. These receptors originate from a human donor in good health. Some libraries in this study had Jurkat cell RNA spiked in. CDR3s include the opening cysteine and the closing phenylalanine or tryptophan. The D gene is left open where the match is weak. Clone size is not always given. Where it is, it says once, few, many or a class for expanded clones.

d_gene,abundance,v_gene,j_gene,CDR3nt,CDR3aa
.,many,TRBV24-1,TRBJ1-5,TGTGCCACCAGTGAAGGGAATCAGCCCCAGCATTTT,CATSEGNQPQHF
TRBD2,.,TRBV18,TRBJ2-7,TGTGCCAGCTCACAGAGCGGGGGGGCCTACGAGCAGTACTTC,CASSQSGGAYEQYF
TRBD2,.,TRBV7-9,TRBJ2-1,TGTGCCAGCAGCCCAAGCGGGGCGAACAATGAGCAGTTCTTC,CASSPSGANNEQFF
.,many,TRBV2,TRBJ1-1,TGTGCCAGCAGTGAACGTGGGGCACGGACTGAAGCTTTCTTT,CASSERGARTEAFF
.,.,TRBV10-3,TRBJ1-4,TGTGCCATCAGTGAGGTGGGTGCCGAAAAACTGTTTTTT,CAISEVGAEKLFF
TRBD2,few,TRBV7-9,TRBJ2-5,TGTGCCAGCAGATTGAGACCCACTAGCGGGGGCGATCAAGAGACCCAGTACTTC,CASRLRPTSGGDQETQYF
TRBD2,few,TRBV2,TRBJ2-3,TGTGCCATCTACAAAGAGGTCCTAGCGGGGAGCACAGATACGCAGTATTTT,CAIYKEVLAGSTDTQYF
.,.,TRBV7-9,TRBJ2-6,TGTGCCAGCAGCTTAAGTGGAACCGCCCCTGGGGCCAACGTCCTGACTTTC,CASSLSGTAPGANVLTF
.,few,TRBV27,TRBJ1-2,TGTGCCAGCAGAGGAGGGGCTGCGGGCTACACCTTC,CASRGGAAGYTF
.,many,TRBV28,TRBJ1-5,TGTGCCAGCAGTTTCTCGGGAGGGGTTGGTCAGCCCCAGCATTTT,CASSFSGGVGQPQHF
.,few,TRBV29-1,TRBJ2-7,TGCAGCGTCCTTGGACAGACATCCTACGAGCAGTACTTC,CSVLGQTSYEQYF
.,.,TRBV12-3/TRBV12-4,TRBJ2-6,TGTGCCAGCAGCTCAGAGTTAATTGAAGACAGTCACCCTGGGGCCAACGTCCTGACTTTC,CASSSELIEDSHPGANVLTF
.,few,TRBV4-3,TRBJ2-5,TGCGCCAGCAGCCAAGATATTGGAGGGTTAAGGGGTCAAGAGACCCAGTACTTC,CASSQDIGGLRGQETQYF
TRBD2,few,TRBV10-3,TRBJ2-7,TGTGCCATCAGTGAGTCAGCTAGCGGGGGAGTGTACGAGCAGTACTTC,CAISESASGGVYEQYF
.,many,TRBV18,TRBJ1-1,TGTGCCAGCTCACTGCTCCGGGACCCGTTGCCGGGGGCTGAAGCTTTCTTT,CASSLLRDPLPGAEAFF
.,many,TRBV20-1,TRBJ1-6,TGCAGTGCTAGAGTCGCGGGGTTCGAAGGGAATTATTCACCCCTCCACTTT,CSARVAGFEGNYSPLHF
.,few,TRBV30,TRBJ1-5,TGTGCCTGGAGTCAAGGGAATGGGGGCAATCAGCCCCAGCATTTT,CAWSQGNGGNQPQHF
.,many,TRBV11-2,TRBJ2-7,TGTGCCAGCAGCTTAGCGTTGACCAACGAGCAGTACTTC,CASSLALTNEQYF
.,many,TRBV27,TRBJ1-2,TGTGCCAGCAGTCTCCAGGGAGACTATGGCTACACCTTC,CASSLQGDYGYTF
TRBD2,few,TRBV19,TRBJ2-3,TGTGCCAGTAGTATACTAGCGGGAGGAGAGGGAACCGGGATTACGCAGTATTTT,CASSILAGGEGTGITQYF
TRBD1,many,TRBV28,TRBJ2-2,TGTGCCAGCAGCACCCTCCTGACAGGGGTCACCGGGGAGCTGTTTTTT,CASSTLLTGVTGELFF
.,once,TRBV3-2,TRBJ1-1,TGTGTCAGCAGCCAAGGAGGGGGGATGAACACTGAAGCTTTCTTT,CVSSQGGGMNTEAFF
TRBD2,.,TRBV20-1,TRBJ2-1,TGCAGTGACCAGCCTCCCAGGCTAGCGGGAGCGAGCTCCTACAATGAGCAGTTCTTC,CSDQPPRLAGASSYNEQFF
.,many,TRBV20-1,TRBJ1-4,TGCAGTGCCACCGTTTTAGGCTACGGTGAAAAACTGTTTTTT,CSATVLGYGEKLFF
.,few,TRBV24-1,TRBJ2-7,TGTGCCACCAGGGGACTCGGCTACGAGCAGTACTTC,CATRGLGYEQYF
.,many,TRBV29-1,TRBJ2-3,TGCAGCGTTCGCGAGGGGATGGGAAATACGCAGTATTTT,CSVREGMGNTQYF
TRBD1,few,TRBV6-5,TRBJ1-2,TGTGCCAGCAGTTACACAGGGGACAGCTACTATGGCTACACCTTC,CASSYTGDSYYGYTF
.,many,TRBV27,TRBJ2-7,TGTGCCAGCAGTCCCGGGACGGTGGGGCTGGAGCAGTACTTC,CASSPGTVGLEQYF
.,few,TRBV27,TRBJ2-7,TGTGCCAGCAGTCCCAAGGACACGTCTTTTTACGAGCAGTACTTC,CASSPKDTSFYEQYF
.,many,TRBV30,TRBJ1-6,TGTGCCTGGAGTGTCGGCCAAACTAGTAATTCACCCCTCCACTTT,CAWSVGQTSNSPLHF
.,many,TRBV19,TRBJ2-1,TGTGCCAGTAGTACCCCAGCAGGTAATGAGCAGTTCTTC,CASSTPAGNEQFF
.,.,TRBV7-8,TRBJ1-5,TGTGCCAGCAGCTTTGAAGGGAATAGCAATCAGCCCCGGCATTTT,CASSFEGNSNQPRHF
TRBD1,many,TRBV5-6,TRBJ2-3,TGTGCCAGCAGCTTTGGACAGGATTGGAATACGCAGTATTTT,CASSFGQDWNTQYF
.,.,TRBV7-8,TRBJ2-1,TGTGCCAGCAGCCCCTTGGCGTCGGGGACGAATGAGCAGTTCTTC,CASSPLASGTNEQFF
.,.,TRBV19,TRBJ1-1,TGTGCCAGTAGTAATATGCAGGGGCAGGACACTGAAGCTTTCTTT,CASSNMQGQDTEAFF
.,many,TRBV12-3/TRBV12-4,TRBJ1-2,TGTGCCAGCAAGGGGCCGCCCGCCTATGGCTACACCTTC,CASKGPPAYGYTF
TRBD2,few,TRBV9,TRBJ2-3,TGTGCCAGCAGCGAGAGCGGGGCCACAGATACGCAGTATTTT,CASSESGATDTQYF
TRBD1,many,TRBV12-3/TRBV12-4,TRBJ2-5,TGTGCCAGCAGTTTATATGGACAGGACGGAGCGACCCAGTACTTC,CASSLYGQDGATQYF
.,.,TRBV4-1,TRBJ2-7,TGCGCCAGCAGCCAAGTTGGATCCGTCTACGAGCAGTACTTC,CASSQVGSVYEQYF